The source of this TCR beta chain is a study of PD-L1 blockade in urothelial cancer (dated by TCRdb to 2016 to 2017). As for the study more broadly: Every patient began therapy around 2014 and was given atezolizumab 1,200 mg intravenously every 3 weeks. Durable clinical benefit was defined as progression-free survival longer than 6 months, and TCR features were also tested against progression-free and overall survival. Pretreatment tumor samples and matched peripheral blood, collected serially before and after atezolizumab treatment, underwent TCR sequencing. Around 29 patients had pretreatment blood TCR-seq, around 25 had at least one posttreatment blood collection, and around 25 had tumor TCR-seq. Blood samples were analyzed 3 weeks after the start of treatment (second dose) and 6 weeks after the start of treatment. About nine tenths of the roughly 29 patients were males with bladder-origin urothelial cancer, and about 65% of the roughly 30 reported a prior smoking history. Blood samples yielded a median of around 150,000 T cells and roughly 80,000 unique TCRs, with median clonality around 0.084. Patients had an ECOG performance status of 0 or 1 and had received between 0 and 3 prior chemotherapy regimens. The study was an exploratory multi-omic analysis of somatic, immune and clinical correlates of response to PD-L1 blockade with atezolizumab in urothelial cancer. In the same patients, pretreatment tumors underwent whole exome sequencing and RNA sequencing in addition to TCR sequencing. Durable clinical benefit was achieved by nine patients and was not achieved by 20 patients. Broad study findings and their caveats: A pretreatment peripheral blood TCR clonality below the median was linked to improved progression-free and overall survival. Small sample size (n ≈ 28) and many exploratory analyses mean the results are intended to be hypothesis-generating. At 3 weeks after the start of treatment, tumor-associated TCR clones in peripheral blood had expanded more in patients with durable benefit (n of about 20, p = 0.022).

Synthetic TCR analog templates were spiked into each PCR to estimate absolute template abundance from read counts. The immunoSEQ assay was used to amplify TCRbeta CDR3 regions from genomic DNA with bias-controlled V and J gene primers. Sequencing of rearranged TCRbeta segments was performed at approximately 20X coverage. The authors processed their data as follows. Clustering was used to correct sequencing errors, and CDR3s were annotated against IMGT so that V, D and J genes could be assigned. Downstream analyses used only productive TCRbeta rearrangements, leaving out any out-of-frame or stop-codon sequences. Clonality was calculated as one minus the Shannon entropy normalized by the log of the number of unique productive sequences. Clones differing between time points or between blood and tumor were identified by Fisher's exact test with Benjamini-Hochberg correction at adjusted p below 0.01. TCRdb limited this immuneACCESS table to in-frame rearrangements with V and J called. A share of clones is missing; checked studies link under half to unresolved V genes, and the rest is unexplained. V, J and clone size derive from that table, while D and trimming were established from the DNA sequence. This sample is represented by some 40,000 clones; about 80% of them were singletons. The ten most abundant clones make up roughly 10% of the sample.

What this sample's time point label stands for: peripheral blood 6 weeks after treatment start. A total of 25 to 35 patients with locally advanced or metastatic urothelial carcinoma, treated at Memorial Sloan Kettering on a trial protocol, made up the cohort. Peripheral blood mononuclear cells were collected pretreatment and during treatment, with between 1 and 8 total time points per patient. The Qiagen DNeasy Blood extraction kit was used to purify genomic DNA from total PBMCs and tumor samples. PBMCs were collected pretreatment and during treatment, and were isolated and stored as previously described. Turning to this clone: Its specific antigen is unknown. No clone much larger than this one lies a single base away; base qualities are absent.

Sequencing used PBMCs, obtained around atezolizumab (anti-PD-L1) treatment. This receptor was taken from a middle-aged man with urothelial cancer.

The nucleotide sequence is given as TGTGCCAGCAGCCCACAGGGGTTTCAGCCCCAGCATTTT. It encodes CASSPQGFQPQHF. The chain was built from TRBV7-2 and TRBJ1-5, and 7 junction bases match TRBD1. From a lookup of the germline V gene, CDR1 and CDR2 are SGHTA and FQGNSA. Taken from cysteine to phenylalanine, the CDR3 has 13 residues. The only DNA kept is the CDR3, 39 bases in frame from the first base. V ends up 5 bases short and J 6 bases short, with an unmatched junction base count of 4.